These 21 T cell receptor beta chains were all obtained from the same sample, sequenced in a study of blood T cell repertoires in COVID-19. Data came from immunoSEQ multiplex PCR; TCRdb stores just in-frame clones and leaves some out. The sample carries 120,000 to 150,000 clones, roughly 76% recorded once. Sample: peripheral blood. The receptors come from a human donor with acute or convalescent COVID-19. The donor label of this sample is uncertain.

The CDR3 DNA reads as TGTGCCAGCAGTCACTCTACTCAGGACTGGAACGGGGAGCTGTTTTTT. Its protein is CASSHSTQDWNGELFF. The chain employs TRBV2 and TRBJ2-2, with a possible D match to TRBD2 (5 bases). The germline V and J ends were trimmed by 5 bases and 7 bases, with 20 bases remaining between them. CDR1 and CDR2 (germline): SNHLY, FYNNEI. The CDR3 has 16 amino acids.

The chain is built from TRBV9 and TRBJ2-3, with TRBD1 matching 7 bases. V dropped 0 bases and J dropped 2; count of bases not matched to a gene: 6. Germline CDR1 reads SGDLS; CDR2 reads YYNGEE. The CDR3 runs to 16 residues. CDR3 sequence: CASSVGRTGPTDTQYF. CDR3 sequence (DNA): TGTGCCAGCAGCGTAGGGAGGACAGGCCCCACAGATACGCAGTATTTT.

V gene TRBV6-5 combines with J gene TRBJ1-2, with a weak D call TRBD1 (6 bases). The CDR3 totals 16 residues. Germline lookup yields CDR1 MNHEY and CDR2 SVGAGI. Trimming stripped 4 bases from V and 8 bases from J, with 23 bases between. The DNA of the CDR3 is TGTGCCAGCAGTTCAAACCCTGGGGGGGGGCAGGAGGGCTACACCTTC. Its protein product is CASSSNPGGGQEGYTF.

This chain links TRBV15 with TRBJ1-3; D perhaps matches TRBD1 (5 bases). Germline V gene sequence: CDR1 LNHNV, CDR2 YYDKDF (reference sequence). The CDR3 runs to 13 residues. Trimming took off 11 bases at V and 1 base at J, with 12 bases between the two ends. CDR3 sequence: CALGRGSGNTIYF. Written as DNA, the CDR3 is TGTGCCCTCGGGAGGGGTTCTGGAAACACCATATATTTT.

This chain connects TRBV18 to TRBJ1-6; TRBD1 matches at 7 bases. Germline CDR1 is KGHSH and CDR2 is LQKENI. The trim removed 0 bases at V and 10 bases at J, leaving 6 bases unmatched. The CDR3 loop spans 15 amino acids. The DNA for the CDR3 is TGTGCCAGCTCACCACCGGGACAGATAACCTCACCCCTCCACTTT. Protein product: CASSPPGQITSPLHF.

This rearrangement joins TRBV7-9 to TRBJ1-1; unclear D gene. Germline V gives CDR1 SEHNR, CDR2 FQNEAQ (reference sequence). This CDR3 spans 14 amino acids. The V and J ends lost 1 base and 0 bases respectively, with 6 bases between them. The CDR3 protein is CASSLVVLNTEAFF. Written as DNA, the CDR3 is TGTGCCAGCAGCTTAGTAGTTCTGAACACTGAAGCTTTCTTT. Full variable domain (outside the CDR3, taken from reference TRBV7-9 and TRBJ1-1): DTGVSQNPRHKITKRGQNVTFRCDPISEHNRLYWYRQTLGQGPEFLTYFQNEAQLEKSRLLSDRFSAERPKGSFSTLEIQRTEQGDSAMYLCASSLVVLNTEAFFGQGTRLTVV.

The chain employs TRBV19 and TRBJ1-5; D gene uncertain. Germline CDR1 is LNHDA and CDR2 is SQIVND (reference sequence). The CDR3 covers 15 residues. The ends were cut back, 3 bases at V and 3 bases at J, with 12 bases in the middle. The CDR3 is CASSMSAGYNQPQHF. For the CDR3, the DNA is TGTGCCAGTAGTATGTCCGCGGGGTACAATCAGCCCCAGCATTTT. The full variable domain, in which reference TRBV19 and TRBJ1-5 provide the parts outside the CDR3, is DGGITQSPKYLFRKEGQNVTLSCEQNLNHDAMYWYRQDPGQGLRLIYYSQIVNDFQKGDIAEGYSVSREKKESFPLTVTSAQKNPTAFYLCASSMSAGYNQPQHFGDGTRLSIL.

This chain links TRBV25-1 with TRBJ1-6, with D tentatively TRBD1 (6 bases). Trimming shortened V by 4 bases and J by 6 bases, and 10 bases separated the two germline ends. Germline lookup yields CDR1 MGHDK and CDR2 SYGVNS. The CDR3 loop spans 14 amino acids. CDR3 sequence (DNA): TGTGCCAGCAGTGTGACAGGAGGTAATTCACCCCTCCACTTT. It codes for CASSVTGGNSPLHF.

In regard to this clone: This may come from a read error, since a much larger clone is one base off. Other DNA sequences in this sample translate to the same CDR3. The chain couples TRBV18 to TRBJ1-2; weak D call: TRBD1 (6 bases). The length of the CDR3 is 12 residues. Germline lookup yields CDR1 KGHSH and CDR2 LQKENI. The V end was cut by 3 bases, the J end by 6 bases, with 8 bases between. The DNA for the CDR3 is TGTGCCAGCTCACCTAACAGGGATGGCTACACCTTC. It yields the protein CASSPNRDGYTF.

The V gene is TRBV6-6, the J gene TRBJ1-2; D might be TRBD1 (5 bases). V lost 3 bases, J lost 6 bases, and 17 bases lay in between. The germline V gene encodes CDR1 MNHNY and CDR2 SVGAGI (reference sequence). The CDR3 sequence is 15 residues long. The CDR3 bases are TGTGCCAGCAGTTATAGTGGCCCGACAGTGAATGGCTACACCTTC. It codes for CASSYSGPTVNGYTF.

The V and J genes are TRBV2 and TRBJ2-3; 7 bases are shared with TRBD2. Germline CDR1 SNHLY, CDR2 FYNNEI. The CDR3 length is 17 residues. Trimming cost V 2 bases and J 0 bases; bases outside gene matches: 8. The CDR3 DNA is TGTGCCAGCAGTGAACCACGAGCGGGGCCTAGCACAGATACGCAGTATTTT. Its protein is CASSEPRAGPSTDTQYF.

The V call is TRBV19, the J call TRBJ2-1, with 11 bases aligning to TRBD1. The CDR3 spans 16 residues. With 4 bases clipped from V and 7 bases from J, the junction kept 9 bases outside the gene matches. CDR1 and CDR2 from the germline V gene are LNHDA and SQIVND (reference sequence). CDR3 residues: CASSTRDRGIGNEQFF. The CDR3 bases are TGTGCCAGTAGTACACGGGACAGGGGGATCGGGAATGAGCAGTTCTTC.

V and J are TRBV7-8 and TRBJ1-2; a weak D match, TRBD1 (5 bases). The CDR3 has 14 amino acids. From germline, CDR1 is SGHVS and CDR2 FQNEAQ. With 1 base removed from V and 5 bases from J, the gap between germline ends came to 11 bases. The CDR3 nucleotides read TGTGCCAGCAGCTTAGTACCGGGGGAGTATGGCTACACCTTC. Protein product: CASSLVPGEYGYTF.

The chain links TRBV6-6 to TRBJ2-1, with TRBD1 matching 7 bases. Germline trimming cut 2 bases from V and 8 bases from J; bases unmatched to any gene: 3. The V gene's germline CDR1 is MNHNY and CDR2 SVGAGI (reference sequence). There are 13 residues in the CDR3. The CDR3 nucleotides are TGTGCCAGCAGTTACAGGGGGCACGATGAGCAGTTCTTC. It encodes CASSYRGHDEQFF.

The chain couples TRBV6-1 to TRBJ2-7, with 7 bases matching TRBD1. Germline-derived CDR1 and CDR2 are MNHNS and SASEGT. The CDR3 loop spans 14 amino acids. The ends lost 2 bases at V and 3 bases at J; junction bases unmatched: 4. CDR3 coding DNA: TGTGCCAGCAGTGAACGGGACAGTTACTACGAGCAGTACTTC. It specifies CASSERDSYYEQYF.

This clone was seen only a few times. The V call is TRBV7-9, the J call TRBJ1-1; D possibly corresponds to TRBD1 (6 bases). V gave up 5 bases and J gave up 4 bases, with 17 bases separating them. Germline CDR1 and CDR2: SEHNR and FQNEAQ (reference sequence). This CDR3 spans 15 amino acids. CDR3 nucleotides: TGTGCCAGCAGCGAGTCCTACAGGGAAGGCACTGAAGCTTTCTTT. Translation gives CASSESYREGTEAFF.

The V call is TRBV27, the J call TRBJ1-1, with D perhaps TRBD1 (6 bases). Germline values: CDR1 MNHEY, CDR2 SMNVEV (reference sequence). The CDR3 spans 12 residues. With 6 bases removed from V and 7 bases from J, the gap between germline ends came to 12 bases. Here the CDR3 reads CASRQGYSEAFF. The DNA of the CDR3 is TGTGCCAGCAGACAGGGTTACAGTGAAGCTTTCTTT.

The chain carries TRBV7-6 and TRBJ2-1, with D unclear. V lost 5 bases and J 0 bases, leaving 5 bases between the germline ends. Germline-derived CDR1 and CDR2 are SGHVS and FNYEAQ. This CDR3 region has 13 residues. CDR3 bases: TGTGCCAGCAGCCGTAGCTCCTACAATGAGCAGTTCTTC. Translation: CASSRSSYNEQFF.

The CDR3 nucleotides are TGTGCCAGCTCACGACTACCGGGACAGGGGAATGAGCAGTTCTTC. This gives the protein CASSRLPGQGNEQFF. The chain joins TRBV18 to TRBJ2-1; 10 bases fit TRBD1. The V segment lost 4 bases and the J segment 7 bases; nucleotides outside the gene matches: 7. The CDR3 runs to 15 residues. Germline CDR1 reads KGHSH; CDR2 reads LQKENI.

This clone was counted between two and nine times. The J gene is TRBJ2-5, the V gene TRBV11-3; 9 bases match TRBD1. Per germline, CDR1 SGHNT and CDR2 YENEEA. Trimming took 5 bases from V and 4 from J; bases not matched to a gene: 2. The CDR3 spans 13 residues. The CDR3 bases are TGTGCCAGCAGCCCGGACAGGGGAGAGACCCAGTACTTC. This encodes CASSPDRGETQYF.

This clone was counted a few times. The chain employs TRBV6-2 or TRBV6-3 and TRBJ1-1; the D is unclear. V was pared by 2 bases and J by 1 base, with 8 bases between. This CDR3 is 14 amino acids long. Germline CDR1 reads MNHEY; CDR2 reads SVGEGT. CDR3 in amino acids: CASSYRHQNTEAFF. Written as DNA, the CDR3 is TGTGCCAGCAGTTACAGACACCAGAACACTGAAGCTTTCTTT.